This T cell receptor (beta chain) came from a study of T cell repertoires in cytomegalovirus infection. There are 15 residues in the CDR3. V lost 3 bases, J lost 5 bases, and 8 bases stayed unmatched. Germline V CDR1 and CDR2: MNHNY, SVGAGI (reference sequence). TCRdb itself ran the reads through MiXCR, one entry per CDR3 protein. The table includes roughly 860,000 distinct CDR3 sequences, around a third detected once. On this clonotype itself: Its specificity is unknown.

This material consisted of cultured CD8+ T cells from PBMCs, taken from culture after CMV antigen stimulation. The sequence was obtained from a human donor in good health (CMV status not recorded). Some clones in this sample may be carry-over from other donors' samples. The chain carries TRBV6-6 and TRBJ1-2, with 8 bases that match TRBD1. In nucleotides, the CDR3 is TGTGCCAGCAGTTATTTGTCAGGGGGCTTTTATGGCTACACCTTC. Amino acids: CASSYLSGGFYGYTF.